The source of this TCR beta chain is a study of control samples from healthy donors and cancer patients. Assay: immunoSEQ multiplex PCR; the TCRdb copy retains only in-frame clones and omits some. Counted here are some 49,000 clones, 90% to 95% occurring once; the ten biggest clones make up 0.65% to 0.95%. The source material was PBMCs. This receptor was taken from a man aged 25 to 40 with colorectal cancer.

DNA of the CDR3: TGTGCCAGCAGCTTCAACGGCGGTGACACTGAAGCTTTCTTT. Amino acids: CASSFNGGDTEAFF. This chain uses TRBV5-4 with TRBJ1-1; D remains ambiguous. The CDR3 consists of 14 residues. V was cut by 2 bases and J by 3 bases, with 11 bases left in between. Germline-derived CDR1 and CDR2 are SGHNT and YYREEE (reference sequence).